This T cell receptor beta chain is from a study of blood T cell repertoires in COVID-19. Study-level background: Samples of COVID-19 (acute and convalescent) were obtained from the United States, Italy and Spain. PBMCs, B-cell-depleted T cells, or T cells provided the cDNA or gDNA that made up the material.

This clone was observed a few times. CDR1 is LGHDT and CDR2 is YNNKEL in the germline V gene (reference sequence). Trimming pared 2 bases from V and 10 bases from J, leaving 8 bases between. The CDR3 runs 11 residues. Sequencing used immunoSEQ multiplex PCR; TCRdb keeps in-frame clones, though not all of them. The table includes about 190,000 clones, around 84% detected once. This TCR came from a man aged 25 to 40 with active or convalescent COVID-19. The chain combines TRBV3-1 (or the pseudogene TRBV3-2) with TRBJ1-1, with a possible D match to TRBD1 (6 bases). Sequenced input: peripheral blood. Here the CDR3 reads CASSQSRGAFF. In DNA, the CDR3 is TGTGCCAGCAGCCAAAGCAGGGGAGCTTTCTTT.